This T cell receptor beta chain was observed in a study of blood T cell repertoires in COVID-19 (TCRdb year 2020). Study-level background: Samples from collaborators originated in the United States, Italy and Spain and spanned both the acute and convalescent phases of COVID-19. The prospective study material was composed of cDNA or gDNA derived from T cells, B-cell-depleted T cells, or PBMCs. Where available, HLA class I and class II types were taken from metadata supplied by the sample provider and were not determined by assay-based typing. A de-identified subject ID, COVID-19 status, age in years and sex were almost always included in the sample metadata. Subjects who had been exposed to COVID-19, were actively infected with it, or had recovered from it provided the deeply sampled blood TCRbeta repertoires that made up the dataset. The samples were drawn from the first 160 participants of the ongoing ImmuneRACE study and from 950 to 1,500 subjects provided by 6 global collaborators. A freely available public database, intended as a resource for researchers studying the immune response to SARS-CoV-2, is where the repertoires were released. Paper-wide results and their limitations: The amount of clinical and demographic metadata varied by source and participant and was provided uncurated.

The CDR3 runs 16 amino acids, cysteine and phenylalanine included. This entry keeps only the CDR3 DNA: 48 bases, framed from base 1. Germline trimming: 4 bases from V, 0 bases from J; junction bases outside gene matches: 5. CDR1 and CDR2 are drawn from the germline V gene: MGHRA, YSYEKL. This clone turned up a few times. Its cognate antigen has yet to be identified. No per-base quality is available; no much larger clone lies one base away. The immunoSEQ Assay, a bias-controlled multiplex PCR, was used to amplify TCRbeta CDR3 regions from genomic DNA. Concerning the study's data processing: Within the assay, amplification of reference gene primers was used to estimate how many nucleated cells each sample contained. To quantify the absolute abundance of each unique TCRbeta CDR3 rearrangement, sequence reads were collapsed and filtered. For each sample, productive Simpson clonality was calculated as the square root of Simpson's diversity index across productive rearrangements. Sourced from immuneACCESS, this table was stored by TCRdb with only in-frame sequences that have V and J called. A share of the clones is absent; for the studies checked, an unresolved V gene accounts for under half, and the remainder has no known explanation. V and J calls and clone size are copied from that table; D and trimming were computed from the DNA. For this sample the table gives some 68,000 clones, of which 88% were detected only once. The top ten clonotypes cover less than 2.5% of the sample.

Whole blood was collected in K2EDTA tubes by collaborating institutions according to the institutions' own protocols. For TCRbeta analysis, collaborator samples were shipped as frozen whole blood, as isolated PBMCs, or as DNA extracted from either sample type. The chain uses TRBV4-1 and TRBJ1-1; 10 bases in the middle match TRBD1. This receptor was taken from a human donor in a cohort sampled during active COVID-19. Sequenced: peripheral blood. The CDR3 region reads CASSRTGGPVNTEAFF. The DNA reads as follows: TGCGCCAGCAGCCGGACAGGGGGACCGGTGAACACTGAAGCTTTCTTT.